This TCR beta chain was sequenced in a study of blood T cell repertoires in COVID-19. On the study more broadly: Whether acute or convalescent, the COVID-19 samples came from the United States, Italy and Spain. PBMCs, B-cell-depleted T cells, or T cells were the source of the cDNA or gDNA that made up the material.

Per the authors' pipeline: Using reference gene primer amplification, nucleated cell counts were estimated. Clones were read by immunoSEQ multiplex PCR, and TCRdb kept only the in-frame ones, dropping some. D and trimming were read from the DNA, whereas the V and J calls and clone size are those reported in that table. The data contain more than 200,000 clones, 88% of them seen just once; the ten biggest clones take up 1.3% to 1.5%. V gave up 10 bases and J gave up 0 bases, with 12 bases separating them. The V gene's germline CDR1 is MNHEY and CDR2 SVGAGI. CDR3 length: 13 amino acids. The chain is built from TRBV6-5 and TRBJ1-1; a possible D gene is TRBD1 (5 bases). The clonotype originates from an elderly man with acute or convalescent COVID-19. The sequenced material came from peripheral blood. The CDR3 reads CATKGRLNTEAFF. CDR3 DNA: TGTGCCACGAAGGGGCGGTTGAACACTGAAGCTTTCTTT.